This T cell receptor (beta chain) was obtained from a study of T cell repertoires in cytomegalovirus infection. In the study overall: Used in the study were CMV epitopes, some recently identified and HLA-C-restricted, others well-studied and HLA-B-restricted. Points from the study as a whole: Identification of carriers of CMV plus the relevant HLA was performed using cumulative public TCR beta family frequency. Ex vivo responses were dominated by HLA-C-restricted CMV-specific TCR beta clonotypes.

A single record per CDR3 protein comes from TCRdb applying MiXCR to the reads. Counted here are roughly 500,000 distinct CDR3 sequences, about 33% occurring once; the ten biggest clones make up 17%. A note on this clonotype: Its target is unknown.

The CDR3 is 14 residues long. V was clipped by 3 bases and J by 4 bases, with 13 bases between them. CDR1 is DFQATT and CDR2 is SNEGSKA in the germline V gene (reference sequence). This TCR came from a human donor in good health (CMV status not recorded). Some clones in this sample may be carry-over from other donors' samples. This chain joins TRBV20-1 and TRBJ2-1, with a possible D match to TRBD2 (6 bases). The material was cultured PBMCs, obtained from culture after CMV antigen stimulation. The CDR3: CSASAGSQYNEQFF. The DNA of the CDR3 is TGCAGTGCTAGTGCGGGGAGTCAGTACAATGAGCAGTTCTTC.